Listed here is a single T cell receptor beta chain. In its sample, this clonotype was seen once. Its antigen remains unidentified. A far larger clone is off by one base, so a read error is likely. This specimen's time point label, per the study, means: newly diagnosed GD, antithyroid drugs for less than 3 months. For both TCR sequencing and RNA sequencing, RNA was extracted from PBMCs in TRIzol. The diagnosis of Graves' disease followed American Thyroid Association guidelines. The patients came from an endocrinology department in Xi'an, China. From each patient, around 9 milliliters of peripheral blood was collected into an EDTA anticoagulant tube. PBMCs were isolated by Ficoll Paque Plus density gradient separation without further T cell sorting. An Agilent 2100 Bioanalyzer and agarose gel were used to check RNA quality, while a NanoDrop 2000 measured RNA concentration. From its cysteine to its phenylalanine, the CDR3 spans 12 amino acids. Kept here is only the CDR3 DNA, which spans 36 bases and is read in frame from base 1. CDR1 is given as SGHNT and CDR2 as YENEEA, both from the germline V gene. V loses 5 bases at its end and J loses 5 bases; junction bases beyond the gene matches: 2.

The sample comes from a study of regulatory T cells in long-lasting Graves disease (dated by TCRdb to 2020 to 2022). Regarding the complete study: Newly diagnosed Graves' disease patients had taken antithyroid drugs for less than 3 months. This study used TCR sequencing and RNA sequencing of peripheral blood to compare persistent Graves' disease patients against newly diagnosed Graves' disease patients. The study was conducted in China and was registered as a clinical trial. A total of about 35 samples underwent TCR sequencing: around 13 from persistent and about 20 from newly diagnosed Graves' disease patients.

Library prep was done by multiplex PCR. Sequenced on an Illumina HiSeq 4000. CDR3 regions were amplified by Arm-PCR with iRepertoire HTBI primers to construct TCR beta libraries. PCR products were gel purified before sequencing. The original pipeline was this. Gene usage analysis of CDR3 amino acid clonotypes used the roughly 60 TRBV and more than 13 TRBJ segments found across samples. COPE and FqMerger were used to merge filtered high-quality paired reads into contigs. BLAST was used to align contigs to the IMGT TRBV, TRBD and TRBJ reference genes, and CDR3 was defined following IMGT. Clonotypes above 0.1% frequency were classified as highly expanded clones. Shannon entropy was used to measure repertoire diversity, and the Gini coefficient was used to measure V-J evenness. A clonotype was considered public if more than one individual shared it. The public reads were reprocessed in TCRdb via fastp at Q25 and MiXCR, keeping in-frame beta chains. Rows merge per CDR3 protein into single entries with the most common DNA and genes. These V and J calls derive from TCRdb rather than the authors' analysis. A total of about 320,000 distinct CDR3 sequences appear in this sample, approximately 20% of them only once. The ten top clones hold less than 45% of the sample.

On the study overall, not on this receptor specifically: The authors acknowledged the small sample size as a limitation that may reduce accuracy. Sequencing and analysis were restricted to the TCR beta chain. Lower TCR Shannon entropy and fewer highly expanded clones were observed in persistent Graves' disease patients than in newly diagnosed patients, which suggested clonal expansion. Patients with persistent disease shared more public clonotypes (around 3,000) than newly diagnosed patients did (approximately 990). Persistent disease showed preferential use of TRBV28, TRBJ1-2 and TRBJ2-5, whereas newly diagnosed disease favored TRBV20-1 and TRBJ2-1. Peripheral blood alone was examined, since thyroid tissue, which constituted the primary lesion, could not be accessed.

This specimen was peripheral blood mononuclear cells (PBMCs), taken at new diagnosis, from a patient treated with antithyroid drugs. Recombination connected TRBV11-3 to TRBJ2-7; TRBD1 agrees with 8 junctional bases. This sequence originates from a female donor with Graves disease. CDR3 protein: CASSEQGDEQYF. The DNA is as follows: TGTGCCAGCAGCGAACAGGGGGACGAGCAGTACTTC.